This T cell receptor (beta chain) was captured in a study of OX40 agonist ivuxolimab in advanced cancers. Germline CDR1 reads SGHRS; CDR2 reads YFSETQ. V lost 5 bases to trimming and J lost 6 bases; unmatched junction nucleotides: 8. The CDR3 runs to 15 residues. Notes on the study in general: Clonal expansion from baseline to week 6 occurred in both CD4+ and CD8+ T cells. Fewer expanded clones were found on average in CD4+ than in CD8+ T cells.

Method: immunoSEQ multiplex PCR; TCRdb's copy keeps in-frame clones and lacks some. Among tens of thousands of clones listed, roughly 89% were seen once. Concerning this clone itself: Its cognate antigen is unknown.

Sampling times: baseline, cycle 4 day 1, cycle 7 day 1. The sample was CD4+ or CD8+ T cells sorted from blood, taken in a trial of the OX40 agonist ivuxolimab. This clonotype was sampled from an adult with an advanced solid tumor such as melanoma, head and neck, liver or kidney cancer. The V gene is TRBV5-1, the J gene TRBJ2-7; 13 nucleotides align to TRBD2. This CDR3 is CASSGLAGAFTEQYF. The CDR3 nucleotides read TGCGCCAGCAGTGGACTAGCGGGAGCCTTCACCGAGCAGTACTTC.